The 26 T cell receptor beta chains below were found in one sample sequenced in a study of blood T cell repertoires in COVID-19. This table comes from immunoSEQ multiplex PCR, and its TCRdb copy is limited to in-frame clones, with some not included. The sample records around 97,000 clones, more than 75% being singletons. What was sequenced was peripheral blood. The receptors come from a human donor in a cohort sampled during active COVID-19.

V and J are TRBV27 and TRBJ1-5; D unclear. Germline CDR1 MNHEY, CDR2 SMNVEV (reference sequence). V was pared by 1 base and J by 6 bases, with 16 bases between. The CDR3 has 16 residues. The CDR3 loop reads CASSLFGRASTQPQHF. The CDR3 nucleotides are TGTGCCAGCAGTTTATTTGGGAGAGCGTCCACTCAGCCCCAGCATTTT.

The gene calls are TRBV7-9 and TRBJ2-7; D possibly corresponds to TRBD2 (6 bases). Germline CDR1 is SEHNR and CDR2 is FQNEAQ (reference sequence). The CDR3 contains 11 residues. V was cut by 4 bases and J by 10 bases, with 11 bases left in between. The DNA for the CDR3 is TGTGCCAGCAGCTCGGGACTTCACCAGTACTTC. Translation gives CASSSGLHQYF.

The chain employs TRBV29-1 and TRBJ2-1; 11 nucleotides match TRBD2. Losses at the gene ends were 3 bases for V and 7 bases for J; bases not matched to a gene: 5. This CDR3 contains 14 residues. Germline V gene data show CDR1 as SQVTM and CDR2 as ANQGSEA. This chain's CDR3 is CSVEASGGLNEQFF. CDR3 DNA: TGCAGCGTTGAGGCTAGCGGGGGGTTGAATGAGCAGTTCTTC.

CDR3: CASSSFGGIYEQYF. The CDR3 bases are TGTGCCAGTTCTTCTTTCGGCGGTATCTACGAGCAGTACTTC. This chain uses TRBV19 with TRBJ2-7; no definite D call. Germline CDR1 is LNHDA and CDR2 is SQIVND (reference sequence). The CDR3 spans 14 residues. V was pared by 8 bases and J by 3 bases, with 17 bases between.

The chain uses TRBV12-3 or TRBV12-4 and TRBJ1-2; 7 bases match TRBD1. V trimming: 2 bases; J trimming: 5 bases; junction bases outside the gene matches: 2. The CDR3 spans 13 residues. In DNA, the CDR3 is TGTGCCAGCAGTTTAAGACAGGGATATGGCTACACCTTC. Translating it yields CASSLRQGYGYTF.

The chain has TRBV5-8 and TRBJ2-3; tentative D call: TRBD1 (5 bases). Germline V gene data show CDR1 as SGHTS and CDR2 as YDEGEE. Trimming removed 4 bases from V and 1 base from J, with 13 bases in between. This CDR3 region has 15 residues. Written as DNA, the CDR3 is TGTGCCAGCAGCCCGCAGGGATTTGGCACAGATACGCAGTATTTT. Protein product: CASSPQGFGTDTQYF.

The chain combines TRBV12-3 or TRBV12-4 with TRBJ1-3; D ambiguous. There are 13 residues in the CDR3. The germline V and J ends were trimmed by 4 bases and 0 bases, with 4 bases remaining between them. The CDR3 spells CASSSISGNTIYF. The CDR3 nucleotides are TGTGCCAGCAGTTCAATCTCTGGAAACACCATATATTTT.

This clone was seen a handful of times. J is TRBJ2-7 and V is TRBV12-5; 9 bases map to TRBD2. Trimming at V came to 4 bases and at J to 5 bases, leaving 12 bases not matched to a gene. CDR1 is LGHNT, CDR2 FRNRAP, per germline. This CDR3 comprises 16 residues. Here the CDR3 reads CASGSPLGTSFHEQYF. DNA of the CDR3: TGTGCTAGTGGTTCACCCCTCGGGACTAGCTTCCACGAGCAGTACTTC.

This chain connects TRBV7-2 to TRBJ1-2; 8 nucleotides agree with TRBD1. The length of the CDR3 is 13 residues. Germline V gene lookup returns CDR1 SGHTA and CDR2 FQGNSA. V lost 6 bases to trimming and J lost 3 bases; unmatched junction nucleotides: 3. The CDR3 coding sequence is TGTGCCAGCAGTCCGACAGGGGACTATGGCTACACCTTC. Translation: CASSPTGDYGYTF.

The chain has TRBV19 and TRBJ1-4; unclear D gene. The CDR3 is made up of 15 amino acids. Between the trimmed V and J ends, which lost 6 bases and 5 bases, there was a span of 16 bases. CDR1 and CDR2 (germline): LNHDA, SQIVND (reference sequence). The CDR3 DNA reads as TGTGCCAGTAGACCCTGGGAACAGCGGAATGAAAAACTGTTTTTT. Translation gives CASRPWEQRNEKLFF.

V gene TRBV7-9 combines with J gene TRBJ2-3, with D perhaps matching TRBD1 (6 bases). The CDR3 sequence is 15 residues long. Germline values: CDR1 SEHNR, CDR2 FQNEAQ (reference sequence). Trimming pared 1 base from V and 4 bases from J, leaving 12 bases between. CDR3 in DNA: TGTGCCAGCAGCTTAGGACAGGCCCCCGCAGATACGCAGTATTTT. Translating it yields CASSLGQAPADTQYF.

This clone showed up just a few times. The chain couples TRBV5-8 to TRBJ2-3; 9 nucleotides match TRBD1. Germline trimming cut 1 base from V and 5 bases from J; bases unmatched to any gene: 5. CDR3 length equals 15 residues. CDR1 and CDR2 from the germline V gene are SGHTS and YDEGEE. This CDR3 reads CASSLNRGLEDTQYF. Here the CDR3 DNA reads TGTGCCAGCAGCTTGAACAGGGGGCTTGAAGATACGCAGTATTTT.

This rearrangement joins TRBV9 to TRBJ2-3; 8 positions match TRBD2. CDR1 SGDLS and CDR2 YYNGEE come from the germline V gene. The CDR3 runs to 16 residues. V dropped 0 bases and J dropped 2; count of bases not matched to a gene: 5. Here the CDR3 reads CASSVERGRVTDTQYF. Here the CDR3 DNA reads TGTGCCAGCAGCGTAGAGCGGGGGCGGGTCACAGATACGCAGTATTTT.

There are a few counts of this clone. This chain links TRBV7-3 with TRBJ1-6; the D is unclear. CDR3 size: 14 residues. The germline V gene encodes CDR1 SGHTA and CDR2 FQGTGA. The V and J ends lost 3 bases and 0 bases respectively, with 3 bases between them. The CDR3 protein is CASSLSSYNSPLHF. The DNA of the CDR3 is TGTGCCAGCAGCTTGAGCTCCTATAATTCACCCCTCCACTTT.

The chain has TRBV29-1 and TRBJ2-7; tentatively, D is TRBD1 (6 bases). CDR3 size: 16 residues. V was clipped by 0 bases and J by 0 bases, with 15 bases between them. The germline CDR1 and CDR2 sequences are SQVTM and ANQGSEA. DNA of the CDR3: TGCAGCGTTGAAGATCAGACAGGAAGTAGCTCCTACGAGCAGTACTTC. Translated, it gives CSVEDQTGSSSYEQYF.

The sample holds one count of this clone. V and J are TRBV5-1 and TRBJ1-1; D perhaps matches TRBD1 (6 bases). Germline V gene lookup returns CDR1 SGHRS and CDR2 YFSETQ. The V and J ends lost 3 bases and 0 bases respectively, with 12 bases between them. The CDR3 totals 15 residues. The CDR3 loop reads CASSSVGGLNTEAFF. CDR3 sequence (DNA): TGCGCCAGCAGCTCGGTAGGGGGATTGAACACTGAAGCTTTCTTT. Supplemented by reference TRBV5-1 and TRBJ1-1, the full variable domain reads KAGVTQTPRYLIKTRGQQVTLSCSPISGHRSVSWYQQTPGQGLQFLFEYFSETQRNKGNFPGRFSGRQFSNSRSEMNVSTLELGDSALYLCASSSVGGLNTEAFFGQGTRLTVV.

The rearrangement uses TRBV5-1 and TRBJ1-3; no clear D gene. Trimming removed 1 base from V and 4 bases from J, with 15 bases in between. Germline V gene sequence: CDR1 SGHRS, CDR2 YFSETQ. The CDR3 runs 16 residues. The DNA for the CDR3 is TGCGCCAGCAGCTTGTCTCCGAAAACAACCGGAAACACCATATATTTT. This translates into CASSLSPKTTGNTIYF.

This chain uses TRBV15 with TRBJ2-4, with 10 bases identical to TRBD1. From germline, CDR1 is LNHNV and CDR2 YYDKDF (reference sequence). J was trimmed by 1 base and V by 3 bases; bases with no gene match: 3. This CDR3 is built from 16 residues. CDR3 region: CATSRGGQGAKNIQYF. As DNA, the CDR3 is TGTGCCACCAGCAGGGGGGGACAGGGGGCCAAAAACATTCAGTACTTC.

The rearrangement uses TRBV25-1 and TRBJ1-4, with 7 bases aligning to TRBD1. CDR3 length equals 14 residues. V lost 9 bases and J lost 8; bases outside the gene matches: 12. Germline values: CDR1 MGHDK, CDR2 SYGVNS. The CDR3 protein is CASSSTGRGEKLFF. The CDR3 DNA is TGTGCCAGTTCTTCGACAGGGCGGGGAGAAAAACTGTTTTTT.

This clone was counted a single time. This chain joins TRBV7-3 and TRBJ1-1; 7 bases map to TRBD1. Germline-derived CDR1 and CDR2 are SGHTA and FQGTGA. The junction had 6 bases not matched to a gene; V was cut back by 1 base and J by 1 base. The CDR3 covers 16 residues. The CDR3 DNA sequence: TGTGCCAGCAGCTTAAGTCGACAGGGAGGGAACACTGAAGCTTTCTTT. This sequence encodes CASSLSRQGGNTEAFF.

V gene TRBV5-1 combines with J gene TRBJ2-5; D is unresolved. Trimming took 2 bases from V and 2 from J, leaving 10 bases between them. The CDR3 runs to 14 residues. Germline-derived CDR1 and CDR2 are SGHRS and YFSETQ. CDR3 nucleotide sequence: TGCGCCAGCAGCTTACAGCAGGCGCAAGAGACCCAGTACTTC. This sequence encodes CASSLQQAQETQYF.

The chain uses TRBV4-2 and TRBJ2-2; 10 bases fit TRBD2. CDR3 length equals 16 residues. Trimming took 4 bases from V and 3 from J; bases not matched to a gene: 5. The germline gives CDR1 LGHNA, CDR2 YNFKEQ. CDR3 protein: CASSPRTSGYTGELFF. CDR3 nucleotides: TGTGCCAGCAGCCCGAGGACTAGCGGATACACCGGGGAGCTGTTTTTT.

This chain uses TRBV7-9 with TRBJ2-5; D is undetermined. The V end lost 3 bases, the J end lost 5 bases, and 16 bases lay between the germline ends. The germline V gene has CDR1 SEHNR and CDR2 FQNEAQ (reference sequence). This CDR3 has 15 residues. The CDR3 is CASSFWQAIQETQYF. The DNA for the CDR3 is TGTGCCAGCAGCTTTTGGCAGGCCATCCAGGAGACCCAGTACTTC.

The chain recombines TRBV7-9 with TRBJ1-5, with a weak D call TRBD1 (6 bases). The CDR3 length is 15 residues. CDR1 and CDR2 (germline): SEHNR, FQNEAQ (reference sequence). V was trimmed by 4 bases and J by 5 bases, leaving 15 bases between them. The CDR3 is CASSSGDTLDQPQHF. The CDR3 coding sequence is TGTGCCAGCAGCTCAGGGGACACGTTAGATCAGCCCCAGCATTTT.

The chain links TRBV18 to TRBJ2-1; 8 nucleotides line up with TRBD2. The junction had 4 bases not matched to a gene; V was cut back by 3 bases and J by 0 bases. The CDR3 is 16 amino acids. The germline CDR1 and CDR2 sequences are KGHSH and LQKENI. The CDR3 bases are TGTGCCAGCTCACCTCTAGCGGGTAACTCCTACAATGAGCAGTTCTTC. It yields the protein CASSPLAGNSYNEQFF.

The chain recombines TRBV5-1 with TRBJ2-3, with TRBD2 matching 7 bases. The V gene's germline CDR1 is SGHRS and CDR2 YFSETQ. This CDR3 region has 16 residues. Trimming removed 3 bases from V and 0 bases from J; junction bases left unmatched: 7. The CDR3 protein is CASSYKSGESTDTQYF. CDR3 nucleotide sequence: TGCGCCAGCAGCTACAAAAGCGGGGAGAGCACAGATACGCAGTATTTT.